This TCR beta chain was captured by sequencing in a study of OX40 agonist ivuxolimab in advanced cancers. Sample share makes this clone medium-sized. Its antigen is currently unknown. Study outcomes and limitations: In a subset of nonresponders, normalized T-cell clonal expansion was also low.

The CDR3 totals 12 residues. V dropped 3 bases and J dropped 5 bases, with 8 bases sitting between them. Germline V gene lookup returns CDR1 LNHDA and CDR2 SQIVND (reference sequence). With baseline, cycle 4 day 1, and cycle 7 day 1 as timepoints, blood was sampled. Clones were read by immunoSEQ multiplex PCR, and TCRdb kept only the in-frame ones, dropping some. The sample records approximately 29,000 clones, around four fifths being singletons. This TCR was recovered from an adult with an advanced solid tumor such as melanoma, head and neck, liver or kidney cancer. The sample consisted of CD4+ or CD8+ T cells sorted from blood, taken in a trial of the OX40 agonist ivuxolimab. The V call is TRBV19, the J call TRBJ2-7; tentatively, D is TRBD1 (6 bases). The CDR3 sequence is CASSIRDNEQYF. The CDR3 nucleotides read TGTGCCAGTAGTATTAGGGACAACGAGCAGTACTTC.